These 11 T cell receptor beta chains came from one sample sequenced in a study of T-cell memory formation after mild COVID-19. TCRdb used MiXCR to reprocess the 5' RACE reads, holding one entry per CDR3 protein. The table includes 95,000 to 120,000 distinct CDR3 sequences, about 24% detected once. The sequencing input was PBMCs or a T cell subset sorted from them (not recorded which). Receptors were obtained from a man aged 18 to 29 who had mild COVID-19 (a few samples of this study predate the infection). Cell type and time point are not known.

This clonotype was seen a few times. The CDR3 region has the DNA TGCAGCGTTGACTCCGGACAAGGTGAGCAGTTCTTC. The encoded protein is CSVDSGQGEQFF. This chain uses TRBV29-1 with TRBJ2-1; possible D gene TRBD1, 5 bases. The CDR3 length is 12 residues. Trimming left V 3 bases short and J 9 bases short, with 12 bases between. CDR1 SQVTM and CDR2 ANQGSEA come from the germline V gene.

The chain recombines TRBV19 with TRBJ1-2, with unresolved D. Trimming stripped 3 bases from V and 4 bases from J, with 9 bases between. This CDR3 is built from 13 residues. CDR1 and CDR2 (germline): LNHDA, SQIVND (reference sequence). CDR3 nucleotides: TGTGCCAGTAGTATTGGGCAGTTCTATGGCTACACCTTC. It yields the protein CASSIGQFYGYTF.

The chain recombines TRBV30 with TRBJ1-2; D uncertain. The CDR3 contains 13 residues. CDR1 is GTSNPN and CDR2 is SVGIG in the germline V gene (reference sequence). The ends were cut back, 3 bases at V and 0 bases at J, with 8 bases in the middle. CDR3 region: CAWSVTSNYGYTF. CDR3 nucleotides: TGTGCCTGGAGCGTAACGTCTAACTATGGCTACACCTTC. Variable domain in full (rest from reference TRBV30 and TRBJ1-2): SQTIHQWPATLVQPVGSPLSLECTVEGTSNPNLYWYRQAAGRGLQLLFYSVGIGQISSEVPQNLSASRPQDRQFILSSKKLLLSDSGFYLCAWSVTSNYGYTFGSGTRLTVV.

This clonotype appeared a few times. V is TRBV21-1 and J is TRBJ1-1. TRBV21-1 is termed a pseudogene. The length of the CDR3 is 13 residues. The CDR3 protein is CASLGNSCTEAFF. The DNA for the CDR3 is TGTGCCAGCTTAGGGAATAGTTGCACTGAAGCTTTCTTT.

A single count supports this clonotype. V is TRBV5-6 and J is TRBJ1-2; a possible D gene is TRBD1 (5 bases). Trimming cost V 2 bases and J 2 bases, with 10 bases left between them. The CDR3 spans 14 residues. CDR1 is SGHDT and CDR2 is YYEEEE in the germline V gene. CDR3 in amino acids: CASSFHPGNYGYTF. The CDR3 nucleotides are TGTGCCAGCAGCTTCCATCCAGGGAACTATGGCTACACCTTC.

V gene TRBV7-8 combines with J gene TRBJ2-2; unclear D gene. Trimming removed 1 base from V and 1 base from J, with 7 bases in between. This CDR3 comprises 15 residues. Germline lookup yields CDR1 SGHVS and CDR2 FQNEAQ. The CDR3 reads CASSLGQRNTGELFF. DNA of the CDR3: TGTGCCAGCAGCTTAGGGCAGAGGAACACCGGGGAGCTGTTTTTT.

This clonotype appeared a few times. The chain couples TRBV3-1 to TRBJ1-1, with D maybe TRBD1 (5 bases). Trimming took off 1 base at V and 0 bases at J, with 9 bases between the two ends. Germline V lookup: CDR1 LGHDT, CDR2 YNNKEL (reference sequence). CDR3 length equals 15 residues. CDR3 protein: CASSQANRMNTEAFF. In DNA, the CDR3 is TGTGCCAGCAGCCAAGCTAACAGGATGAACACTGAAGCTTTCTTT.

This clonotype was counted between two and nine times. The chain employs TRBV7-3 and TRBJ2-4; the match to TRBD1 covers 7 bases. There are 15 residues in the CDR3. CDR1 is SGHTA, CDR2 FQGTGA, per germline. V shed 5 bases, J shed 4 bases, and the junction held 8 bases outside the gene matches. Written as DNA, the CDR3 is TGTGCCAGCAGCGAAGAAGGGGGCGCGAAAAACATTCAGTACTTC. This gives the protein CASSEEGGAKNIQYF.

The J gene is TRBJ1-6, the V gene TRBV6-5, with 7 bases identical to TRBD1. Germline trimming cut 2 bases from V and 9 bases from J; bases unmatched to any gene: 7. This CDR3 contains 15 residues. CDR1 is MNHEY, CDR2 SVGAGI, per germline. The CDR3 spells CASSYGTAVRSPLHF. In DNA form, the CDR3 reads TGTGCCAGCAGTTACGGGACAGCCGTGCGTTCACCCCTCCACTTT.

This rearrangement joins TRBV7-9 to TRBJ1-5; weak D call: TRBD1 (5 bases). V was cut by 6 bases and J by 11 bases, with 17 bases left in between. Germline V lookup: CDR1 SEHNR, CDR2 FQNEAQ (reference sequence). CDR3 length equals 13 residues. The CDR3 is CASRKGRRLSQHF. The CDR3 bases are TGTGCCAGCAGGAAGGGGCGGAGGTTGTCCCAGCATTTT.

The V and J genes are TRBV2 and TRBJ2-3, with TRBD2 matching 7 bases. Germline V gene data show CDR1 as SNHLY and CDR2 as FYNNEI. This CDR3 has 15 amino acids. V lost 7 bases and J lost 0; bases outside the gene matches: 7. The CDR3 coding sequence is TGTGCCAGCACCAGAGGGCGGGGGAGCACAGATACGCAGTATTTT. It specifies CASTRGRGSTDTQYF.